This T cell receptor (beta chain) was obtained from a study of blood T cells in healthy people across ages (dated by TCRdb to the mid-2010s). About the full investigation: In model experiments, template switching captured roughly one uniquely barcoded TCR beta cDNA molecule for every two T cells. The study measured age-related changes in TCR beta repertoire diversity using deep sequencing normalized with unique cDNA molecular identifiers. Four age groups were formed from the donors: young (average about 16 years), middle-aged (around 41), aged (about 62) and long-lived (more than 75). Donors of different ages were randomly distributed across sequencing lanes to avoid experimental bias. For two donors (one aged 18 to 30 and one aged 80 or older), the study analyzed two additional independent replicas of 1 million unique cDNA reads from the same blood draw.

The library was obtained by 5' RACE. Instrument on record: Illumina HiSeq 2500. A second PCR of roughly 7 to 12 cycles was performed with a sample-barcoded 5' primer and a J-beta primer mix. A unique molecular identifier was introduced onto each TCR beta cDNA molecule by a template-switch 5' adaptor carrying 12 random nucleotides. Each sample yielded at least 2.5 million CDR3-containing paired-end reads. The Mint cDNA synthesis kit, primed by a TRBC-specific oligonucleotide, was used to synthesize first-strand cDNA from all RNA. Following uracil-DNA glycosylase treatment, a first 18-cycle PCR with universal primers M1SS and BC2_uni_R was performed on all cDNA. On the study's bioinformatics: Each sample was normalized by randomly selecting 1 million high-quality reads, each carrying a distinct molecular identifier. Instead of being binned into consensus sequences, reads that shared molecular identifiers were thrown out. MiTCR, with a Q25 quality threshold and the strictest error-elimination algorithm, was used for CDR3 identification, clonotype clustering and error correction. A nonparametric unseen species model using Euler transformation provided a lower-bound estimate of total TCR beta diversity. TCRdb trimmed public reads at Q25 via fastp, called clones via MiXCR and kept in-frame beta chains. Each CDR3 protein gets just one entry, which takes the most common genes and DNA from the rows behind it. The V and J calls reflect TCRdb's pipeline rather than the authors' work. The sample profile shows 380,000 or so distinct CDR3 sequences; about half of them were found once. The top ten hold 51% of the sample.

General findings and caveats noted by the study authors: A strong correlation was found between observed TCR beta diversity and the percentage of naive T cells measured by flow cytometry. Bulk unsorted PBMC profiling prevented conclusive comparison of naive and antigen-experienced compartments. As age increased, observed TCR beta diversity per million T cells dropped in a roughly linear way, and a significant reduction was already evident by age 40. The long-lived group showed more naive CD4+ T cells, fewer expanded clones and increased TCR diversity than the aged group, suggesting age selection. Estimates of total diversity based on one million sequenced T cells were considered lower bounds and underestimates. Donor CMV infection status was unknown, potentially confounding age-related changes in expanded clonotypes.

Systemically healthy Caucasian individuals from Russia, 35 to 40 in total and aged roughly 6 to 100 years, were included as donors. Each donor gave roughly 9 milliliters of peripheral blood, drawn into EDTA-treated Vacutainer tubes. Ficoll-Paque density-gradient centrifugation was used to isolate PBMCs, with at least 6.5 million per sample. Trizol reagent was used to extract total RNA from PBMCs, with at least 6 micrograms per sample. For every donor, an aliquot of PBMCs went through flow cytometry to measure the percentages of naive CD45RAhigh/CD27high T cells. The CDR3 numbers 17 residues from cysteine through phenylalanine. Left in the record is the CDR3 DNA by itself, 51 bases read in frame from the first base. This clonotype was seen more than once but under ten times. It lacks a known antigen. Base qualities are not recorded, but no much larger clone differs from it by a single base.

Here the chain combines TRBV21-1 and TRBJ2-3; the DNA was not compared with TRBD2, the D call given in the table. TRBV21-1 is classified as a pseudogene. Sequenced material: blood. The sequence derives from a man aged 55 to 69 in good health. At the DNA level, the sequence is TGTGCCAGCAGCTTTCTGGACTCGTGCCGCTTAACAGATACGCAGTATTTT. It translates as CASSFLDSCRLTDTQYF.